This T cell receptor (beta chain) was sequenced during a study of cytomegalovirus exposure and HLA in healthy donors (dated by TCRdb to the late 2010s). Some background on the complete study: An earlier analysis of around 600 of the donors reported about 290 Gb of sequence data and roughly 100 million unique TCR beta sequences from about 180 million T cells. Approximately 310 gigabases of sequencing data and tens of millions of unique TCR sequences were included in an early release covering over 600 HLA-typed donors. Among the roughly 400 genotyped donors, under 90% belonged to the genetic ancestry cluster associated with self-reported Caucasian donors. The study aimed to test whether cataloging public T cell receptors could reveal signatures of past pathogen exposure. The T cell repertoires of under 750 subjects were profiled by immunosequencing and related to cytomegalovirus serostatus. Along with the roughly 670-subject first cohort, a separate validation cohort of about 110 different subjects was used. To predict cytomegalovirus infection status, the study combined high-throughput TCR immunosequencing, statistical association of individual TCRs with disease status, and machine learning. A later analysis re-examined previously published TCR beta repertoires from about 670 donors and added high-resolution HLA genotyping to investigate patterns of TCR occurrence. The later analysis used no new phenotypic data to find candidate immune exposures, relying instead on TCR beta sequences and their occurrence across donors. To decide whether each TCR beta V gene segment behaved as functional or pseudogenic, an earlier analysis of fewer than 750 of the donors relied on high-throughput TCR beta sequencing. Donor age, sex, ethnicity and CMV serostatus were collected together with the repertoire data. Genome-wide SNP genotypes for about 65% of the 666 donors were used in a later genetic analysis, which treated that subset as a discovery cohort. All discovery cohort repertoires had been generated on a single sequencing platform. Both class I and class II loci were covered by HLA typing, at four-digit resolution. The number of typed donors differed by locus: about 620-630 for A, B, C, DRB1 and DQB1; 500 to 550 for DQA1; over 600 for DPA1; and about 450 for DPB1. Roughly five DR-DQ haplotypes were handled as single units for association and clustering, since linkage in the cohort was strong. Among 398 genotyped donors of the cohort, an average of approximately 230,000 unique TCR beta nucleotide sequences were sequenced per donor, roughly 20% of them non-productive. Overall study results and their limits: Most CMV-associated TCR beta chains appeared to be HLA-restricted in a later analysis, and the HLA associations seemed to be driven largely by CMV exposure. According to a later analysis, TCR association rates differed among HLA loci, with DRB1 alleles showing the most associated TCRs and HLA-C alleles showing the fewest. Correlated functional status among segregating V segments might be attributable to linkage disequilibrium, but an unknown experimental factor could not be ruled out. Compared with the approximately 670-donor mean, donors in an Asian-associated ancestry cluster had fewer N-insertions in productive TCRs, according to a later genetic analysis. A further reported finding was that TCR beta sequences accurately predicted the HLA-A and HLA-B alleles for most subjects in the first cohort. Strong co-occurrence of HLA alleles, especially DR and DQ, made assigning TCR associations to individual alleles difficult. A later analysis reported that several top co-occurrence clusters appeared linked to parvovirus B19, influenza, CMV and Epstein-Barr virus. A total of 150 to 200 TCR beta chains were listed by the study as associated with cytomegalovirus. It was suggested by the authors that the approach could potentially be generalized to other disease states and immunological phenotypes. In both the original and validation cohorts, the classifier was reported to diagnose cytomegalovirus status with high specificity and sensitivity. In vitro tests confirmed that three of the cytomegalovirus-associated TCR beta chains recognize cytomegalovirus antigens. A later genetic analysis associated a missense DCLRE1C variant with V-gene and J-gene trimming of TCR beta chains, and an independent cohort replicated the association. Some 15 rarely observed V segments, including chromosome 9 orphons, were excluded from the earlier analysis of a few hundred of the donors because counts were too low. The only immune exposure information available for the cohort was CMV serostatus. At a false discovery rate of 0.05, a later analysis linked 16,951 TCR beta sequences to specific HLA alleles. Some IMGT-functional V segments, including TRBV6-2 and TRBV6-3, could not be told apart with the 87-base-pair reads, so those segments were excluded. A cluster of highly shared sequence variants was judged likely to represent a technical artifact of the sequencing pipeline. Compared with equally common non-associated chains, HLA-associated TCR beta chains in a later analysis were more clonally expanded and had lower generation probabilities. Across donors, most TCR sequences were observed very rarely, whereas some public TCRs were present in many individuals. Roughly uniform sequencing depth across donors was assumed in presence/absence analyses, although this assumption may not hold. In this cohort, only TCR beta chains were sequenced, and detectable features were limited by the absence of alpha or paired-chain data. In an earlier analysis of a few hundred of the donors, most TCR beta V segments were observed in productive rearrangements about 90% or about 30% of the time, broadly matching IMGT annotations. HLA typing was unavailable for some donors at each locus, so association tests used only the typed subset.

The cohort consisted of approximately 670 healthy bone marrow donors. At the time of sampling, every cohort member was nominally healthy, though immune exposures that went unrecorded were likely present. The donor was CMV seropositive and was included in the group of around 300 seropositive cohort members. Each donor provided a peripheral blood sample, and peripheral blood mononuclear cells were used for TCR beta sequencing. The Qiagen DNeasy Blood Extraction Kit was used to extract genomic DNA from the blood cell samples. The V end loses 1 base and the J end loses 2 bases, and a stretch of 6 bases separates them. Taken from the germline V gene, the CDR1 and CDR2 loops are MGHRA and YSYEKL. From the cysteine up to the phenylalanine, the CDR3 has a length of 13 residues. The retained sequence is limited to the CDR3, 39 bases, with the frame set at the first base. With respect to this clone: Its antigen has not been determined. The input lacks base qualities; no much larger clone sits a single base away.

Library generation was performed with the immunoSEQ multiplex PCR assay. The multiplex PCR relied on a mix of 60 forward primers for TCR Vbeta segments and 13 reverse primers for TCR Jbeta segments. A multiplex PCR assay on genomic DNA amplified the CDR3 region of rearranged TCR beta genes. On the Illumina HiSeq System, the amplified TCR beta libraries were sequenced as 87-base-pair reads. On the authors' methods: In a later analysis, some 80 million unique TCR beta chains were counted across the roughly 670 repertoires, and about 9.9 million of these chains were shared by at least two donors. Raw reads were error-corrected and collapsed into unique sequences by a nearest-neighbor algorithm in which closely related sequences were merged to remove PCR and sequencing errors. Alignment of CDR3 sequences to IMGT reference sequences was used to assign V, D and J gene segments. For a sequence to be retained, a match of at least six nucleotides was required to both a V gene segment and a J gene segment. Rearrangements were classified as productive when the CDR3 lacked stop codons and remained in frame with V and J, and all other rearrangements were classified as non-productive. CDR3 was defined according to IMGT convention as the region running from the second conserved V-encoded cysteine to the conserved J-encoded phenylalanine. The earlier analysis of some 600 of the donors excluded sequences that lacked an unambiguous match to a single V gene segment. In an earlier analysis of approximately 590 of the donors, V segments were called functional above 56.7% productive rearrangements and were called segregating when the between-donor standard deviation exceeded 5%. A statistical classification framework was developed to diagnose cytomegalovirus status using the catalog of TCR beta chain sequences. In a later analysis, TCR nucleotide sequences were compared against IMGT/GENE-DB human TR gene sequences so that V and J genes could be assigned. In a later analysis, CDR3 sequences and most-parsimonious VDJ recombination scenarios were assigned using the TCRdist pipeline. A later analysis defined each TCR beta chain by its CDR3 amino acid sequence plus V-gene family, and excluded reads lacking a unique V-gene family. As a way to deal with suspected cross-contamination and a sequencing artifact, a later analysis dropped approximately 570 nucleotide sequences that were highly shared and had low generation probability. A later analysis calculated a clonal expansion index for each public chain from normalized within-repertoire ranks of inferred template counts. In a later analysis, generation probabilities were computed with a VDJ recombination model fitted to out-of-frame rearrangements, and the resulting probabilities were checked against IGoR. In a later analysis, hypergeometric tests were used to score TCR-TCR, TCR-HLA and TCR-CMV co-occurrence, with a repertoire-size bias correction applied to TCR pairs. In a later analysis, false discovery rates were estimated by permuting HLA or CMV assignments 20 times. In a later analysis, co-occurring TCRs were grouped using DBSCAN, with TCRdist sequence similarity added in when clustering inside HLA-allele-positive subsets. For co-occurrence clustering, repertoires with fewer than 30,000 or more than 120,000 public chains were excluded, along with four to six repertoires with anomalous nucleotide sharing. TCRdb re-hosts the immuneACCESS table, in-frame sequences only. Its copies lack some clones; in the studies checked, an unresolved V gene accounts for under half of them, and the cause for the rest is not known. The V and J calls and the clone size are those of that table, but D and trimming were determined from the DNA. The sample contains about 210,000 clones, around 86% of them found a single time. Roughly 10% of the sample goes to the ten largest clones.

The clonotype was recovered from a woman in her 50s in good health and CMV-seropositive. The chain is made from TRBV4-1 and TRBJ2-7; matching of 5 bases hints at TRBD1 as the D gene. The specimen was PBMCs. The DNA sequence reads TGCGCCAGCAGCCAAGTCAGGGCCTACGAGCAGTACTTC. Translated, it reads CASSQVRAYEQYF.